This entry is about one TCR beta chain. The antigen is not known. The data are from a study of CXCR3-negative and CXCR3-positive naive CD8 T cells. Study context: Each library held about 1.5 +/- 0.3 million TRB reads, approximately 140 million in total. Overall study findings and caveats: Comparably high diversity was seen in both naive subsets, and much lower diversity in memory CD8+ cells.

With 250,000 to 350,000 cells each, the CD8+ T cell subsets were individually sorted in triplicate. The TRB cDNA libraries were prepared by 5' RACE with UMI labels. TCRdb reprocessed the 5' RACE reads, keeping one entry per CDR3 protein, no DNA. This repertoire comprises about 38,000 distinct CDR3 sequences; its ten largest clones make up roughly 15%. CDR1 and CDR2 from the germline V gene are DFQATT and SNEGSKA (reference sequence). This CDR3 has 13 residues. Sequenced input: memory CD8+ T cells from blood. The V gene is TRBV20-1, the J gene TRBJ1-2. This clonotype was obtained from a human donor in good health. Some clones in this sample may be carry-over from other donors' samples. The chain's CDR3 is CSARVDGDYGYTF.